This T cell receptor beta chain came from a study of blood T cell repertoires in COVID-19. Overall study context: The origin of the acute and convalescent COVID-19 samples was the United States, Italy and Spain. Sources were T cells, B-cell-depleted T cells, or PBMCs; the material itself was cDNA or gDNA.

The method was immunoSEQ multiplex PCR; TCRdb's version includes in-frame clones alone and lacks a portion of them. The sample includes 150,000 or so clones, about 92% of them seen just once. This CDR3 contains 11 residues. The ends were cut back, 6 bases at V and 7 bases at J, with 6 bases in the middle. Germline V gives CDR1 SEHNR, CDR2 FQNEAQ (reference sequence). The source material was peripheral blood. This clonotype was sampled from a woman aged 55-70 years with COVID-19, enrolled during active disease. The chain uses TRBV7-9 and TRBJ1-4; perhaps TRBD1 as D (6 bases). The CDR3 nucleotides read TGTGCCAGCAGACAGGGTGAAAAACTGTTTTTT. Translated: CASRQGEKLFF.